This TCR beta chain was captured in a study of cytomegalovirus exposure and HLA in healthy donors (TCRdb year 2017). Some background on the complete study: According to an earlier analysis of around 600 of the donors, about 190 million T cells yielded 117 million unique TCR beta sequences and approximately 300 Gb of sequence data. About 300 gigabases of sequencing data and roughly 90 million unique TCR sequences were included in an early release covering about 600 HLA-typed donors. Of the 350 to 400 genotyped donors, approximately 80% fell in the genetic ancestry cluster associated with self-reported Caucasian donors. The aim of the study was to test whether cataloging public T cell receptors could identify signatures of past pathogen exposure. The study used immunosequencing to profile the T cell repertoires of 600 to 850 subjects and linked those repertoires to cytomegalovirus serostatus. A separate validation cohort of roughly 130 different subjects was used in addition to the approximately 700-subject first cohort. High-throughput TCR immunosequencing, statistical association of individual TCRs with disease status, and machine learning were combined to predict cytomegalovirus infection status. A later analysis re-analyzed previously published TCR beta repertoires from roughly 630 donors and added high-resolution HLA genotyping to study TCR occurrence patterns. The later analysis used no new phenotypic data to find candidate immune exposures, relying instead on TCR beta sequences and their occurrence across donors. To decide whether each TCR beta V gene segment behaved as functional or pseudogenic, an earlier analysis of nearly 600 of the donors relied on high-throughput TCR beta sequencing. Donor age, sex, ethnicity and CMV serostatus were collected together with the repertoire data. In a later genetic analysis, genome-wide SNP genotypes for about 55% of the roughly 700 donors were used, and that subset was treated as a discovery cohort. All discovery cohort repertoires had been generated on a single sequencing platform. HLA typing covered class I and class II loci at four-digit resolution. Typing coverage varied by locus: roughly 629-640 donors for A, B, C, DRB1 and DQB1; roughly 510 for DQA1; about 570 for DPA1; under 490 for DPB1. Roughly 5 DR-DQ haplotypes were handled as single units for association and clustering, since linkage in the cohort was strong. Across about 370 genotyped donors of the cohort, an average of roughly 200,000 unique TCR beta nucleotide sequences per donor were sequenced, and approximately 19% of those sequences were non-productive. The research as a whole found: The only immune exposure information available for the cohort was CMV serostatus. Correlated functional status among segregating V segments might be attributable to linkage disequilibrium, but an unknown experimental factor could not be ruled out. Most CMV-associated TCR beta chains appeared to be HLA-restricted in a later analysis, and the HLA associations seemed to be driven largely by CMV exposure. Over 15 rarely observed V segments, including chromosome 9 orphons, were excluded from the earlier analysis of a few hundred of the donors because counts were too low. A further reported finding was that TCR beta sequences accurately predicted the HLA-A and HLA-B alleles for most subjects in the first cohort. A later analysis associated approximately 17,000 TCR beta sequences with specific HLA alleles at a false discovery rate of 0.05. A group of highly shared sequence variants was considered likely to be a technical artifact of the sequencing pipeline. In a later analysis, the rate of TCR association differed among HLA loci, with DRB1 alleles having the most associated TCRs and HLA-C alleles having the fewest. In a later analysis, several top co-occurrence clusters were reported to appear linked to parvovirus B19, influenza, CMV and Epstein-Barr virus. Most TCR sequences were seen in very few donors, while some public TCRs were found in many individuals. In a later genetic analysis, a missense DCLRE1C variant was associated with V-gene and J-gene trimming of TCR beta chains, and the association was replicated in an independent cohort. In a later analysis, HLA-associated TCR beta chains were found to be more clonally expanded and to have lower generation probabilities than equally common non-associated chains. In an earlier analysis of some 540 of the donors, most TCR beta V segments appeared in productive rearrangements about 90% or about 30% of the time, broadly matching IMGT annotations. The authors suggested that the approach could potentially be generalized to other disease states and immunological phenotypes. A few of the identified cytomegalovirus-associated TCR beta chains were confirmed in vitro to be specific for cytomegalovirus antigens. In the study, 164 TCR beta chains were listed as associated with cytomegalovirus. Compared with the roughly 720-donor mean, donors in an Asian-associated ancestry cluster had fewer N-insertions in productive TCRs, according to a later genetic analysis. Because some donors lacked HLA typing at each locus, the association tests relied only on the typed subset. The presence/absence analyses assumed that sequencing depth was roughly uniform across donors, and that assumption may not be true. In both the original and validation cohorts, the classifier was reported to diagnose cytomegalovirus status with high specificity and sensitivity. When HLA alleles, especially DR and DQ, strongly co-occurred, TCR associations were difficult to assign to individual alleles. Because the 87-base-pair reads could not distinguish some IMGT-functional V segments, including TRBV6-2 and TRBV6-3, those segments were excluded. This cohort had only TCR beta chains sequenced, and the lack of alpha or paired-chain data limited which features could be detected.

The method was the immunoSEQ multiplex PCR assay. The multiplex PCR relied on a mix of 60 forward primers for TCR Vbeta segments and 13 reverse primers for TCR Jbeta segments. A multiplex PCR assay on genomic DNA amplified the CDR3 region of rearranged TCR beta genes. The amplified TCR beta libraries were sequenced on the Illumina HiSeq System as 87-base-pair reads. Turning to the authors' computational methods: A later analysis tallied tens of millions of unique TCR beta chains across the 666 repertoires, and 10 million to 11 million of those chains were shared by two or more donors. A nearest-neighbor algorithm error-corrected the raw reads and collapsed the reads into unique sequences, merging closely related sequences to remove PCR and sequencing errors. To assign V, D and J gene segments, CDR3 sequences were aligned to IMGT reference sequences. For a sequence to be retained, a match of at least six nucleotides to both a V gene segment and a J gene segment was required. Rearrangements were called productive when the CDR3 lacked stop codons and stayed in frame with V and J; all others were non-productive. Following IMGT convention, CDR3 was defined as the stretch from the second conserved V-encoded cysteine up to the conserved J-encoded phenylalanine. The earlier analysis of about 500 of the donors excluded sequences that lacked an unambiguous match to a single V gene segment. In an earlier analysis of approximately 590 of the donors, a V segment was called functional when productive rearrangements were above 56.7%, and segregating when the standard deviation between donors exceeded 5%. A statistical classification framework was built to diagnose cytomegalovirus status from the catalog of TCR beta chain sequences. A later analysis assigned V and J genes by comparing TCR nucleotide sequences with IMGT/GENE-DB human TR gene sequences. In a later analysis, CDR3 sequences and most-parsimonious VDJ recombination scenarios were assigned using the TCRdist pipeline. A later analysis defined each TCR beta chain by its CDR3 amino acid sequence plus V-gene family, and excluded reads lacking a unique V-gene family. A later analysis removed several hundred highly shared, low-generation-probability nucleotide sequences to deal with suspected cross-contamination and a sequencing artifact. In a later analysis, a clonal expansion index for each public chain was calculated from normalized within-repertoire ranks of inferred template counts. In a later analysis, generation probabilities were computed with a VDJ recombination model fitted to out-of-frame rearrangements, and the resulting probabilities were checked against IGoR. Hypergeometric tests were used in a later analysis to score TCR-TCR, TCR-HLA and TCR-CMV co-occurrence, with a repertoire-size bias correction applied to the TCR pairs. A later analysis estimated false discovery rates by permuting HLA or CMV assignments 20 times. A later analysis grouped co-occurring TCRs with DBSCAN, adding TCRdist sequence similarity when clustering within HLA-allele-positive subsets. For co-occurrence clustering, repertoires with fewer than 30,000 or more than 120,000 public chains were excluded, along with about five repertoires with anomalous nucleotide sharing. TCRdb took this table from immuneACCESS and kept in-frame rearrangements with V and J called. Such tables lack part of the clones; where checked against another copy, unresolved V genes explain under half of the gap, and the rest is unexplained. V, J and clone size are those of that table, while D and trimming were read from the DNA. For this sample there are approximately 100,000 clones; about 80% appear just once. The ten largest account for around 2% of the sample.

Turning to this clone: The antigen this receptor binds is unknown. No base-level quality is on record; no much larger clone is a single base apart.

In total, roughly 670 healthy bone marrow donors made up the cohort. Cohort members were all nominally healthy when sampled, although unrecorded immune exposures were likely present. Of the 690 or so cohort members, around 280 had positive CMV serostatus and approximately 400 had negative CMV serostatus, and CMV serostatus was not recorded for the donor. Every donor gave a peripheral blood sample, and the peripheral blood mononuclear cells from that sample were used for TCR beta sequencing. Genomic DNA extraction from the blood cell samples was performed with the Qiagen DNeasy Blood Extraction Kit. V and J are truncated by 7 bases and 1 base respectively, leaving an intervening sequence of 17 bases. The CDR3 contains 17 residues, cysteine and phenylalanine counted. Kept here is only the CDR3 DNA, which spans 51 bases and is read in frame from base 1. The germline V gene supplies CDR1 ENHRY and CDR2 SYGVKD.

The chain uses TRBV10-3 and TRBJ2-6; a tentative D match to TRBD2 spans 6 bases. The sequence was collected from a human donor in good health. Material: PBMCs. The nucleotide sequence reads TGTGCCATCAATCGGGACTCCTCAATGTCTGGGGCCAACGTCCTGACTTTC. This is translated as CAINRDSSMSGANVLTF.